This entry describes one T cell receptor beta chain. TCRdb reanalyzed the 5' RACE reads and collapses them to one entry per CDR3 protein, without DNA. The sample totals about 550,000 distinct CDR3 sequences. This sample stems from a study of T cells expressing NK-cell markers. This CDR3 is 13 amino acids long. Germline CDR1 and CDR2: DFQATT and SNEGSKA (reference sequence). Sequencing input: blood T cells: a sorted CD56 or NKG2C T cell subset, CD4+ or CD8+ T cells, or bulk PBMC T cells (not recorded which). The genes are TRBV20-1 and TRBJ1-6; TCRdb names TRBD1, which stays unverified in the absence of DNA. This sequence was found in a man in his late teens or twenties in good health. CDR3 sequence reads: CSARSVGTSPLHF.